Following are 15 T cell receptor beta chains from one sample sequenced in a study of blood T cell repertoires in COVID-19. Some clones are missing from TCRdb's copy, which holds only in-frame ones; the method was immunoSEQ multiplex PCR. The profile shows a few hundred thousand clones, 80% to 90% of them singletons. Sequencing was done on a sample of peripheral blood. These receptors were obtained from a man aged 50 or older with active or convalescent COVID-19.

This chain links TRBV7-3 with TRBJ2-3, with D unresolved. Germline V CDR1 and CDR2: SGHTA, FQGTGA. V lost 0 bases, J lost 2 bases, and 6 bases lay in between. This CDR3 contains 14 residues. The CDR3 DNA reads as TGTGCCAGCAGCTTAACGCAGAACACAGATACGCAGTATTTT. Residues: CASSLTQNTDTQYF.

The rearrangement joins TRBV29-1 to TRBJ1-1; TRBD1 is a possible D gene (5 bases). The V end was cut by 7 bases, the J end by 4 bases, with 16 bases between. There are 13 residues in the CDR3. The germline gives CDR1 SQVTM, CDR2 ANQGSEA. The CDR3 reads CSATNRDFTEAFF. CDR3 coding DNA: TGCAGCGCCACCAACCGGGACTTCACTGAAGCTTTCTTT. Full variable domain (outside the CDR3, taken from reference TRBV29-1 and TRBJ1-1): SAVISQKPSRDICQRGTSLTIQCQVDSQVTMMFWYRQQPGQSLTLIATANQGSEATYESGFVIDKFPISRPNLTFSTLTVSNMSPEDSSIYLCSATNRDFTEAFFGQGTRLTVV.

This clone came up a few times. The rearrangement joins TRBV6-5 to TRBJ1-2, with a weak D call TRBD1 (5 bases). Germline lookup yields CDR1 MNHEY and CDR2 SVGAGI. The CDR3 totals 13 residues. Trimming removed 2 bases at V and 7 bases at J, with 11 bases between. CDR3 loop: CASSYGGRGGYTF. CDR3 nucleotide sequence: TGTGCCAGCAGTTACGGGGGGAGAGGTGGCTACACCTTC.

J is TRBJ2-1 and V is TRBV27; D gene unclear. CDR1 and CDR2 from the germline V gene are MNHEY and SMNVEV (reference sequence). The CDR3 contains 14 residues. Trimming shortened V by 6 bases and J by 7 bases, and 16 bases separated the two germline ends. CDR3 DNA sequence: TGTGCCAGCAGCATTGGATCTAGTCGGAATGAGCAGTTCTTC. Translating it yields CASSIGSSRNEQFF.

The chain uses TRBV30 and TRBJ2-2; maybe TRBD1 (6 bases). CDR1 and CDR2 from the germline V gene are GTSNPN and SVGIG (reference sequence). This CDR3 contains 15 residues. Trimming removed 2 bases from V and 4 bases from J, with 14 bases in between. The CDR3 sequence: CAWSPGTRGTGELFF. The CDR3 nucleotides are TGTGCCTGGAGTCCCGGGACCAGGGGCACCGGGGAGCTGTTTTTT.

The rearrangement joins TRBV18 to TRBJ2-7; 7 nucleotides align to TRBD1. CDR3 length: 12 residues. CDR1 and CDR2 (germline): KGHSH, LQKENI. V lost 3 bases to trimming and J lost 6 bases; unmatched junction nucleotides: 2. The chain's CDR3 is CASSPTGLEQYF. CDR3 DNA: TGTGCCAGCTCACCGACAGGGCTCGAGCAGTACTTC.

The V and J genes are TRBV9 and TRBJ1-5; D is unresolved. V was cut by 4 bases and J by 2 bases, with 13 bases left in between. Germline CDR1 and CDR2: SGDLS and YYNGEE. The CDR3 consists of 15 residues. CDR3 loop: CASSPHEGRNQPQHF. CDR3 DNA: TGTGCCAGCAGCCCCCACGAGGGTCGCAATCAGCCCCAGCATTTT.

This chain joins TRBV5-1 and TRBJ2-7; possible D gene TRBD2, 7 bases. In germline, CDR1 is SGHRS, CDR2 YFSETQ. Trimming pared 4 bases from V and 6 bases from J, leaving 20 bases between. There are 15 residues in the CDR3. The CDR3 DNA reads TGCGCCAGCAGCCAAAGAGGGGGGGCAGGGACCGAGCAGTACTTC. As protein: CASSQRGGAGTEQYF.

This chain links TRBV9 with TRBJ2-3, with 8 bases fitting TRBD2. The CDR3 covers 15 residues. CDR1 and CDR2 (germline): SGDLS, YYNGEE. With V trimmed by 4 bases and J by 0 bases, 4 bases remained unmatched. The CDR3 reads CASSFSGKSTDTQYF. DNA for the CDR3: TGTGCCAGCAGCTTTAGCGGGAAGAGCACAGATACGCAGTATTTT.

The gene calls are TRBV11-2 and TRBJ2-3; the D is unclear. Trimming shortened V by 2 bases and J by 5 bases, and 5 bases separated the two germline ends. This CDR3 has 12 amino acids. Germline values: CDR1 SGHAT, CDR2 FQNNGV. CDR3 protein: CASSLSRDTQYF. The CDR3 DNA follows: TGTGCCAGCAGCTTATCTCGAGATACGCAGTATTTT.

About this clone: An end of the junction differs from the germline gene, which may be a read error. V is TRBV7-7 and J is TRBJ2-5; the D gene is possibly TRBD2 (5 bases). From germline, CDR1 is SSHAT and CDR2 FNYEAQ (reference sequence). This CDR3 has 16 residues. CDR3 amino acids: CASSPSWVVSGETQYF. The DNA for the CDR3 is TGTGCTAGCAGCCCGTCCTGGGTCGTCAGCGGAGAGACCCAGTACTTC.

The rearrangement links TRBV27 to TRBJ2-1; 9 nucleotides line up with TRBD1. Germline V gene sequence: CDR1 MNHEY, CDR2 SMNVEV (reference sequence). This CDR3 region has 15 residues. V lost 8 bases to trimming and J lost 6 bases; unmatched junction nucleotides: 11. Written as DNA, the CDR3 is TGTGCCAGCGGGATACCGGGACAGGGTACCAATGAGCAGTTCTTC. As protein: CASGIPGQGTNEQFF.

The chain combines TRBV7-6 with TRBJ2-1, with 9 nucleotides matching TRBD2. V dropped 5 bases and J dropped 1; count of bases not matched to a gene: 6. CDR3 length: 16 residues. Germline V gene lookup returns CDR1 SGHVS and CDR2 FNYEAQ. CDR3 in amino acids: CASSPLAGESYNEQFF. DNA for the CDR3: TGTGCCAGCAGCCCTTTAGCGGGAGAGTCCTACAATGAGCAGTTCTTC.

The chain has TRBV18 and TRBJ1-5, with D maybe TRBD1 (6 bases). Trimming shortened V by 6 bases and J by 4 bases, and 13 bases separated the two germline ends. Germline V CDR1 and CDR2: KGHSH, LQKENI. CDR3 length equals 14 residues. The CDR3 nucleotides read TGTGCCAGCTCCGATCAGGGGCGGAATCAGCCCCAGCATTTT. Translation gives CASSDQGRNQPQHF. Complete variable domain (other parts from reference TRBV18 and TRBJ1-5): NAGVMQNPRHLVRRRGQEARLRCSPMKGHSHVYWYRQLPEEGLKFMVYLQKENIIDESGMPKERFSAEFPKEGPSILRIQQVVRGDSAAYFCASSDQGRNQPQHFGDGTRLSIL.

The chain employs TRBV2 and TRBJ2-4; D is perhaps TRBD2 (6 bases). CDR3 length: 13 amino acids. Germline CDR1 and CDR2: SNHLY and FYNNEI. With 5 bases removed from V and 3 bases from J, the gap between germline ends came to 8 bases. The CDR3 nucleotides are TGTGCCAGCAGTATGGGACTCAAAAACATTCAGTACTTC. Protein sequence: CASSMGLKNIQYF. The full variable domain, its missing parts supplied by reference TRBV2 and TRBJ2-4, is EPEVTQTPSHQVTQMGQEVILRCVPISNHLYFYWYRQILGQKVEFLVSFYNNEISEKSEIFDDQFSVERPDGSNFTLKIRSTKLEDSAMYFCASSMGLKNIQYFGAGTRLSVL.